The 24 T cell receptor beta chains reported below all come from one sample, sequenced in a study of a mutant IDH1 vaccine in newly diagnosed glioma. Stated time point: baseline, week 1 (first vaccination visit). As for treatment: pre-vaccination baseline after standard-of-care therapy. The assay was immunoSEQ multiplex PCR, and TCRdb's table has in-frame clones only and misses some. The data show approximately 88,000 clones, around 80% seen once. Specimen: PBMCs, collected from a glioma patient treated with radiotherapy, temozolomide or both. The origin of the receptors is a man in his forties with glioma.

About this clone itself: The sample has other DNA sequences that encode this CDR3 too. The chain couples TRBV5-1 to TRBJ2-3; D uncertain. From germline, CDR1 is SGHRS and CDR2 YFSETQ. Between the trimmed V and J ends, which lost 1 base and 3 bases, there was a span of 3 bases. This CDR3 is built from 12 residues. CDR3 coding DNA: TGCGCCAGCAGCTTGAAAACAGATACGCAGTATTTT. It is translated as CASSLKTDTQYF.

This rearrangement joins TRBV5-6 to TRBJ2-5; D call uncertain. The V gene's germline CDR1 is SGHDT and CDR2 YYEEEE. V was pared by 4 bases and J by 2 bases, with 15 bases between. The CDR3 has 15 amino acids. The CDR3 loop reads CASSRFAGTQETQYF. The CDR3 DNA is TGTGCCAGCAGCAGGTTCGCAGGAACTCAAGAGACCCAGTACTTC.

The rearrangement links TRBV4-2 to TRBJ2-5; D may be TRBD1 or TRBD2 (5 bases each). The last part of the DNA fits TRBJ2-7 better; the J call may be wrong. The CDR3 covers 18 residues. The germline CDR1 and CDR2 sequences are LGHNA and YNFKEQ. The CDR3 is CASSQYLPGPEIVYEQYF. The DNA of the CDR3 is TGTGCCAGCAGCCAATACCTGCCGGGACCAGAGATCGTCTACGAGCAGTACTTC.

This CDR3 is CASSLVGAWHSYEQYF. The CDR3 nucleotides read TGTGCCAGCAGCTTGGTGGGGGCCTGGCACTCCTACGAGCAGTACTTC. This chain connects TRBV5-6 to TRBJ2-7, with D maybe TRBD1 (6 bases). The CDR3 runs to 16 residues. The germline V and J ends were trimmed by 0 bases and 0 bases, with 13 bases remaining between them. Germline CDR1 is SGHDT and CDR2 is YYEEEE. The variable domain in full, with the rest retrieved from reference TRBV5-6 and TRBJ2-7, is DAGVTQSPTHLIKTRGQQVTLRCSPKSGHDTVSWYQQALGQGPQFIFQYYEEEERQRGNFPDRFSGHQFPNYSSELNVNALLLGDSALYLCASSLVGAWHSYEQYFGPGTRLTVT.

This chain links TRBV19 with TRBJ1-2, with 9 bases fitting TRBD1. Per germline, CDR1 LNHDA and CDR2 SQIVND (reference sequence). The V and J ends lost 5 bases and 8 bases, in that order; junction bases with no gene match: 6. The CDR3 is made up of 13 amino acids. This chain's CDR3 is CASSARTGDGYTF. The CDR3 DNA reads TGTGCCAGTAGTGCCCGGACAGGGGACGGCTACACCTTC. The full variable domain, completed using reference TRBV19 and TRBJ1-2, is DGGITQSPKYLFRKEGQNVTLSCEQNLNHDAMYWYRQDPGQGLRLIYYSQIVNDFQKGDIAEGYSVSREKKESFPLTVTSAQKNPTAFYLCASSARTGDGYTFGSGTRLTVV.

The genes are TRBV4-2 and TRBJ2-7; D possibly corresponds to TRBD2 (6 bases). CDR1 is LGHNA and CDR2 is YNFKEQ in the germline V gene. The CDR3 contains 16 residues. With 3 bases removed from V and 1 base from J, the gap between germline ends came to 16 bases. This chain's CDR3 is CASSHSTGLPSYEQYF. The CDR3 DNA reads TGTGCCAGCAGCCACTCCACGGGACTGCCATCCTACGAGCAGTACTTC.

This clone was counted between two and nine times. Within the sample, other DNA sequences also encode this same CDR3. The CDR3 DNA sequence: TGTGCCAGCAGCTTGGAGGGCACAGATACGCAGTATTTT. Translated, it gives CASSLEGTDTQYF. The genes are TRBV5-4 and TRBJ2-3; D gene unclear. The CDR3 sequence is 13 residues long. V lost 0 bases and J lost 1, with 3 bases in between. Per germline, CDR1 SGHNT and CDR2 YYREEE (reference sequence).

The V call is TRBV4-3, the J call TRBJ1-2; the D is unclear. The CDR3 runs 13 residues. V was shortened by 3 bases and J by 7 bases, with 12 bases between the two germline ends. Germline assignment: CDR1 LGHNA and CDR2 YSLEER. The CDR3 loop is CASSQYKEGGYTF. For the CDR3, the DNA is TGCGCCAGCAGCCAGTATAAGGAGGGTGGCTACACCTTC.

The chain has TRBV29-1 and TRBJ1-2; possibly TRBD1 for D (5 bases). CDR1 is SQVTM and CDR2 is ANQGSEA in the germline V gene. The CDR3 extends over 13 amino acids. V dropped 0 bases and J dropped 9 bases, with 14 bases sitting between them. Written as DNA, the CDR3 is TGCAGCGTTGAAGATCAGGGTCGGGGGAGCTACACCTTC. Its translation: CSVEDQGRGSYTF. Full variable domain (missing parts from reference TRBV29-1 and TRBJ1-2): SAVISQKPSRDICQRGTSLTIQCQVDSQVTMMFWYRQQPGQSLTLIATANQGSEATYESGFVIDKFPISRPNLTFSTLTVSNMSPEDSSIYLCSVEDQGRGSYTFGSGTRLTVV.

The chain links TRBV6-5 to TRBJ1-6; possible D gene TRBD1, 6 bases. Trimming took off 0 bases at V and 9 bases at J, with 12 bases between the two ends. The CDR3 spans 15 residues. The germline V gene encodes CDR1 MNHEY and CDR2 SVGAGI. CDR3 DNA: TGTGCCAGCAGTTACTCGATACAGGGAACTTCACCCCTCCACTTT. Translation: CASSYSIQGTSPLHF.

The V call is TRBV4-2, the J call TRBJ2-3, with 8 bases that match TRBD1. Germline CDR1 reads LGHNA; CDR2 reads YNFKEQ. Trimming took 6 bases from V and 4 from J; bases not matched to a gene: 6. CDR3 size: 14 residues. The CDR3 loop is CASSPTGEADTQYF. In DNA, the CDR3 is TGTGCCAGCAGTCCGACAGGGGAGGCAGATACGCAGTATTTT.

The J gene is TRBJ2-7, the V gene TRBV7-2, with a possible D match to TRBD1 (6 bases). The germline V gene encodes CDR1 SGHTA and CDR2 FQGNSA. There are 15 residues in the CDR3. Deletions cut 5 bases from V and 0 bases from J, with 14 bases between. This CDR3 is CASSKSGTPSYEQYF. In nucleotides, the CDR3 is TGTGCCAGCAGCAAATCCGGGACACCCTCCTACGAGCAGTACTTC.

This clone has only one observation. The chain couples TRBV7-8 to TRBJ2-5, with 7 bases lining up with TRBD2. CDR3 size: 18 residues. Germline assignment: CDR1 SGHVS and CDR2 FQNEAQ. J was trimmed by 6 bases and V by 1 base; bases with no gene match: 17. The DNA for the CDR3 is TGTGCCAGCAGCTTAGAGGGGACTAAGGTCGGAGTCCCGCAGACCCAGTACTTC. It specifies CASSLEGTKVGVPQTQYF.

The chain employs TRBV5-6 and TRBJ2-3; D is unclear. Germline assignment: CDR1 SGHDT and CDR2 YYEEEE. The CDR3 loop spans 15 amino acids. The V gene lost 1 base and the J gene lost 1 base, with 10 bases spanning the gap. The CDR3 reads CASSLSGRRTDTQYF. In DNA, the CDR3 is TGTGCCAGCAGCTTGTCAGGACGACGCACAGATACGCAGTATTTT.

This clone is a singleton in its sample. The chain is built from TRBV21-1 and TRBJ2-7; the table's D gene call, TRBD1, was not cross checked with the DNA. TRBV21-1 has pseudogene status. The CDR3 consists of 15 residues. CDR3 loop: CASSNPGQVSYEQYF. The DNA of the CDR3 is TGTGCCAGCAGCAATCCGGGACAGGTCAGCTACGAGCAGTACTTC.

CDR3 coding DNA: TGTGCCAGCAGCTCTCGGCCCGAAGCTTTCTTT. As protein: CASSSRPEAFF. The chain joins TRBV13 to TRBJ1-1; D ambiguous. The CDR3 runs 11 residues. V lost 4 bases, J lost 8 bases, and 8 bases lay in between. In germline, CDR1 is PRHDT, CDR2 FYEKMQ (reference sequence).

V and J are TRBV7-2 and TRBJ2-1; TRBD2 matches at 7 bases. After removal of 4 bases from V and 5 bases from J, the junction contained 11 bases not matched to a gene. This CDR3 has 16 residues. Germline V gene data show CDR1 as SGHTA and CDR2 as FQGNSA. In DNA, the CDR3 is TGTGCCAGCAGCTATCGAGCGGGAAGATTAAACAATGAGCAGTTCTTC. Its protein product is CASSYRAGRLNNEQFF.

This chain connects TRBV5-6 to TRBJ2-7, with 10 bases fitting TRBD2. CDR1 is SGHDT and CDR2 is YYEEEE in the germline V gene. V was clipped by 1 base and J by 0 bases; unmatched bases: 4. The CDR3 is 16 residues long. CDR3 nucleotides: TGTGCCAGCAGCTTGTTAGCGGGAGGACCCTCCTACGAGCAGTACTTC. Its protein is CASSLLAGGPSYEQYF.

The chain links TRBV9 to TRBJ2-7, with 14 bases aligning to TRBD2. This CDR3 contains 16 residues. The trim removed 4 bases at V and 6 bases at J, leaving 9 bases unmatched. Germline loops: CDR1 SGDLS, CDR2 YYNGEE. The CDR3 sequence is CASSPEGLAGVSEQYF. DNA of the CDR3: TGTGCCAGCAGCCCTGAGGGACTAGCGGGAGTTTCCGAGCAGTACTTC.

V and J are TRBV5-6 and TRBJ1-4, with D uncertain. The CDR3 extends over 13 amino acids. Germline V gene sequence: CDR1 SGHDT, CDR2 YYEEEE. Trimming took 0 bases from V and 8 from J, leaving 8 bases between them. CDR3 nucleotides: TGTGCCAGCAGCTTGGCGGCGGGGGAAAAACTGTTTTTT. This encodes CASSLAAGEKLFF.

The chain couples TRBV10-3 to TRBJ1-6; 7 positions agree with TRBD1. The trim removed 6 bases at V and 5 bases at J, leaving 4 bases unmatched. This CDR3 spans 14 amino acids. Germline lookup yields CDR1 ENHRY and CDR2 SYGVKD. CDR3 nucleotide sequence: TGTGCCATCAGGGGGACAGAGAATAATTCACCCCTCCACTTT. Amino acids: CAIRGTENNSPLHF.

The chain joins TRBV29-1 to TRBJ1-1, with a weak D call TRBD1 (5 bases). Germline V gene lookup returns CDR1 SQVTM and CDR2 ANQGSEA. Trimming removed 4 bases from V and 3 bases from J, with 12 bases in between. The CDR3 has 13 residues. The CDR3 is CSVVLGGDTEAFF. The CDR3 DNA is TGCAGCGTTGTTTTAGGAGGGGACACTGAAGCTTTCTTT.

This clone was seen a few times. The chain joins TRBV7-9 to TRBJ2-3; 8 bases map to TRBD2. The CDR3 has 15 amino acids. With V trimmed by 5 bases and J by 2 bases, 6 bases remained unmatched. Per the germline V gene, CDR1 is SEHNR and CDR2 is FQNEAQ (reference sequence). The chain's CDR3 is CASSRLAGHTDTQYF. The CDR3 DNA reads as TGTGCCAGCAGCCGCTTAGCGGGACACACAGATACGCAGTATTTT.

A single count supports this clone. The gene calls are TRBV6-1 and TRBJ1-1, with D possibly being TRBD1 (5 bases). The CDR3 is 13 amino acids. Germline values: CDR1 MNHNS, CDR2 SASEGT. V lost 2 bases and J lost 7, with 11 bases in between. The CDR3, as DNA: TGTGCCAGCAGTGAACAGGGTGGGGGTGAAGCTTTCTTT. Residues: CASSEQGGGEAFF.